This record concerns one T cell receptor beta chain sequence. The antigen it recognizes is unknown. Base quality data are lacking; no much larger clone is found one base away. This specimen comes from a study of cytomegalovirus exposure and HLA in healthy donors (dated by TCRdb to the late 2010s). About the investigation overall: According to an earlier analysis of a few hundred of the donors, 150 million to 200 million T cells yielded 117 million unique TCR beta sequences and 276 Gb of sequence data. Roughly 290 gigabases of sequencing data and around 85 million unique TCR sequences made up an early release that covered several hundred HLA-typed donors. Of the approximately 400 genotyped donors, roughly 80% were placed in the genetic ancestry cluster associated with self-reported Caucasian donors. The study aimed to test whether signatures of past pathogen exposure could be identified by cataloging public T cell receptors. The study profiled the T cell repertoires of around 700 subjects by immunosequencing and related them to cytomegalovirus serostatus. Besides the first cohort of hundreds of subjects, a separate validation cohort made up of about 120 different subjects was used. To predict cytomegalovirus infection status, the study combined high-throughput TCR immunosequencing, statistical association of individual TCRs with disease status, and machine learning. In a later analysis, previously published TCR beta repertoires from fewer than 750 donors were re-analyzed and high-resolution HLA genotyping was added so that TCR occurrence patterns could be studied. In the later analysis, no new phenotypic data were used to find candidate immune exposures; instead, reliance was placed on TCR beta sequences and their occurrence across donors. An earlier analysis of approximately 640 of the donors applied high-throughput TCR beta sequencing to assess whether each TCR beta V gene segment acted as functional or pseudogenic. Donor age, sex, ethnicity and CMV serostatus were compiled alongside the repertoire data. A later genetic analysis took genome-wide SNP genotypes for 398 of the 666 donors and used that subset as a discovery cohort. All discovery cohort repertoires had been generated using a single sequencing platform. HLA typing covered class I and class II loci at four-digit resolution. Typing coverage varied by locus: about 629-640 donors for A, B, C, DRB1 and DQB1; approximately 500 for DQA1; 600 to 610 for DPA1; around 450 for DPB1. About five DR-DQ haplotypes were treated as single units for association and clustering because of strong linkage in the cohort. On average, about 240,000 unique TCR beta nucleotide sequences were sequenced per donor among fewer than 500 genotyped donors of the cohort, with roughly 18% of those sequences being non-productive. Findings and caveats that apply to the study as a whole: Most TCR sequences were seen in very few donors, while some public TCRs were found in many individuals. Because HLA typing was unavailable for some donors at each locus, only the typed subset was used in association tests. A further reported finding was that TCR beta sequences accurately predicted the HLA-A and HLA-B alleles for most subjects in the first cohort. Three of the identified cytomegalovirus-associated TCR beta chains were confirmed in vitro to be specific for cytomegalovirus antigens. In an earlier analysis of under 600 of the donors, most TCR beta V segments were observed in productive rearrangements about 87% or about 30% of the time, broadly matching IMGT annotations. According to the authors, the approach could potentially be generalized to other disease states and immunological phenotypes. A later analysis found that HLA-associated TCR beta chains were more clonally expanded and had lower generation probabilities than equally common non-associated chains. For the cohort, immune exposure information was limited to CMV serostatus. Cytomegalovirus status was reported to be diagnosed by the classifier with high specificity and sensitivity in both the original and validation cohorts. Strong co-occurrence of HLA alleles, especially DR and DQ, made assigning TCR associations to individual alleles difficult. A later analysis found that most CMV-associated TCR beta chains appeared HLA-restricted, with HLA associations seemingly driven largely by CMV exposure. Some IMGT-functional V segments, including TRBV6-2 and TRBV6-3, could not be distinguished by the 87-base-pair reads and were therefore excluded. Correlated functional status among segregating V segments might be attributable to linkage disequilibrium, but an unknown experimental factor could not be ruled out. A group of highly shared sequence variants was considered likely to be a technical artifact of the sequencing pipeline. Roughly uniform sequencing depth across donors was assumed in presence/absence analyses, although this assumption may not hold. In a later analysis, about 17,000 TCR beta sequences were associated with specific HLA alleles at a false discovery rate of 0.05. Because counts were too low, 15 or so rarely observed V segments, including chromosome 9 orphons, were excluded from the earlier analysis of several hundred of the donors. In a later analysis, several top co-occurrence clusters were reported to appear linked to parvovirus B19, influenza, CMV and Epstein-Barr virus. A total of 150 to 200 TCR beta chains were listed by the study as associated with cytomegalovirus. Only TCR beta chains were sequenced in this cohort, and the absence of alpha or paired-chain data limited detectable features. A later genetic analysis associated a missense DCLRE1C variant with V-gene and J-gene trimming of TCR beta chains, and an independent cohort replicated the association. A later analysis found that TCR association rates varied across HLA loci, with DRB1 alleles showing the most associated TCRs and HLA-C alleles the fewest. In a later genetic analysis, fewer N-insertions in productive TCRs were reported among donors in an Asian-associated ancestry cluster than the roughly 640-donor mean.

The cohort was made up of about 670 healthy bone marrow donors. Cohort members were all nominally healthy when sampled, although unrecorded immune exposures were likely present. The donor was CMV seropositive and was included in the group of 250 to 350 seropositive cohort members. A peripheral blood sample was provided by each donor, and peripheral blood mononuclear cells were used for TCR beta sequencing. The Qiagen DNeasy Blood Extraction Kit was used to extract genomic DNA from the blood cell samples. The CDR3 holds 15 amino acids from the cysteine to the phenylalanine. CDR3 DNA is the only sequence kept; it has 45 bases, read in frame from the first base. Trimming leaves V shorter by 6 bases and J shorter by 8 bases, with the junction holding 9 bases beyond the gene matches. The CDR1 and CDR2 encoded by the germline V gene are WSHSY and SAAADI. The library was obtained by the immunoSEQ multiplex PCR assay. For the multiplex PCR, a mixture combining 60 forward primers for TCR Vbeta segments and 13 reverse primers for TCR Jbeta segments was used. The CDR3 region of rearranged TCR beta genes was amplified from genomic DNA by a multiplex PCR assay. Amplified TCR beta libraries were sequenced as 87-base-pair reads on the Illumina HiSeq System. The original methods were these. Across the roughly 600 repertoires, a later analysis counted 75 million to 90 million unique TCR beta chains, about 10 million of which were shared by at least two donors. Raw reads were error-corrected and collapsed into unique sequences by a nearest-neighbor algorithm in which closely related sequences were merged to remove PCR and sequencing errors. Alignment of CDR3 sequences to IMGT reference sequences was used to assign V, D and J gene segments. Each retained sequence needed at least a six-nucleotide match to both a V gene segment and a J gene segment. Rearrangements were called productive when the CDR3 lacked stop codons and stayed in frame with V and J; all others were non-productive. Following IMGT convention, CDR3 was defined as the stretch from the second conserved V-encoded cysteine up to the conserved J-encoded phenylalanine. Sequences without an unambiguous match to a single V gene segment were excluded from the earlier analysis of approximately 600 of the donors. In an earlier analysis of a few hundred of the donors, a V segment was called functional when productive rearrangements were above 56.7%, and segregating when the standard deviation between donors exceeded 5%. A statistical classification framework was built to diagnose cytomegalovirus status from the catalog of TCR beta chain sequences. In a later analysis, V and J genes were assigned by comparing TCR nucleotide sequences against IMGT/GENE-DB human TR gene sequences. In a later analysis, CDR3 sequences and most-parsimonious VDJ recombination scenarios were assigned using the TCRdist pipeline. In a later analysis, each TCR beta chain was defined by its CDR3 amino acid sequence together with its V-gene family, and reads lacking a unique V-gene family were excluded. In a later analysis, fewer than 650 highly shared, low-generation-probability nucleotide sequences were removed to address suspected cross-contamination and a sequencing artifact. In a later analysis, a clonal expansion index was calculated for each public chain from normalized within-repertoire ranks of inferred template counts. Generation probabilities in a later analysis came from a VDJ recombination model fitted to out-of-frame rearrangements, and those results were checked against IGoR. A later analysis scored TCR-TCR, TCR-HLA and TCR-CMV co-occurrence with hypergeometric tests, applying a repertoire-size bias correction to TCR pairs. A later analysis estimated false discovery rates by permuting HLA or CMV assignments 20 times. In a later analysis, co-occurring TCRs were grouped with DBSCAN, and TCRdist sequence similarity was added when clustering was performed within HLA-allele-positive subsets. Repertoires with fewer than 30,000 or more than 120,000 public chains, plus five repertoires with anomalous nucleotide sharing, were excluded from co-occurrence clustering. TCRdb provides this immuneACCESS table in a form limited to in-frame rearrangements. Some clones are lacking; in checked studies, under half of them reflect an unresolved V gene, and why the rest are absent is not known. Clone size and the V and J calls come from that table; the DNA yielded D and trimming. Counted in this sample were 110,000 or so clones; roughly three quarters of them appeared once. In total, the top ten clones hold roughly 15% of the sample.

This TCR was recovered from a man aged 45-60 years in good health and CMV-seropositive. The sequenced material came from PBMCs. The rearranged segments are TRBV10-2 and TRBJ1-4, with 10 bases in between that match TRBD1. The nucleotide sequence reads as follows: TGCGCCAGCAGGGACAGGGGGACGGGGAACGAAAAACTGTTTTTT. The resulting protein is CASRDRGTGNEKLFF.